The sample holds a few counts of the clone carrying this T cell receptor (beta chain). TCRdb keeps only in-frame clones here, not all; method: immunoSEQ multiplex PCR. The table has 390,000 or so clones, around 83% seen once. The data derive from a study of blood T cell repertoires in COVID-19. Germline V gene data show CDR1 as MGHRA and CDR2 as YSYEKL. V was trimmed by 5 bases and J by 2 bases, leaving 13 bases between them. This CDR3 contains 15 residues. The chain carries TRBV4-1 and TRBJ1-3; no clear D. The receptor comes from a woman between 50 and 59 years old who had recovered from COVID-19. Sequencing was carried out using PBMCs or T cells enriched from blood (not recorded which). CDR3: CASSFTDVAGNTIYF. CDR3 DNA sequence: TGCGCCAGCAGCTTCACAGACGTGGCTGGAAACACCATATATTTT.